Listed below are T cell receptor beta chains from one sample, sequenced in a study of T-cell reconstitution after alpha-beta-depleted transplantation in children. One entry per CDR3 protein, called by TCRdb with MiXCR from the PCR reads. Of roughly 100,000 distinct CDR3 sequences listed, roughly 8% were seen once; the top ten hold approximately 7.2%. Sequences were derived from PBMCs from the stem cell graft donor, sampled from the stem cell graft. These TCRs come from a human donor who donated a stem cell graft to a child with congenital amegakaryocytic thrombocytopenia. Each CDR3 is given with its conserved first and last residue. The D gene is left open where the match is weak. Some rows mark clone size as missing; the rest say once, few, many or name a class of expanded clone.

J | size | D | V | DNA | CDR3
TRBJ2-7 | many | NA | TRBV11-2 | TGTGCCAGCAGCTTAGAAGGGAGCAGTCCTAGCTCCTACGAGCAGTACTTC | CASSLEGSSPSSYEQYF
TRBJ2-7 | many | TRBD1 | TRBV24-1 | TGTGCCACCAGTGGCGGGACAGGGGACTCCTACGAGCAGTACTTC | CATSGGTGDSYEQYF
TRBJ1-2 | few | NA | TRBV4-3 | TGCGCCAGCAGCCAAGATCGGGGGCTTAGGCCTTATGGCTACACCTTC | CASSQDRGLRPYGYTF
TRBJ2-3 | few | NA | TRBV10-3 | TGTGCCATCAGTGAATCGCGGGATACGCAGTATTTT | CAISESRDTQYF
TRBJ1-5 | many | NA | TRBV20-1 | TGCAGTGCTTCCGGAGGCAATCAGCCCCAGCATTTT | CSASGGNQPQHF
TRBJ2-2 | many | TRBD2 | TRBV11-2 | TGTGCCAGCAGCTCCTGGACTAGCGGGGGCTACGGGGAGCTGTTTTTT | CASSSWTSGGYGELFF
TRBJ2-2 | many | TRBD1 | TRBV7-9 | TGTGCCAGCAGCCCAGGGACAGGGAACACCGGGGAGCTGTTTTTT | CASSPGTGNTGELFF
TRBJ2-1 | few | TRBD2 | TRBV5-1 | TGCGCCAGCAGCGGGACTAGCGGGGGGCAATACAATGAGCAGTTCTTC | CASSGTSGGQYNEQFF
TRBJ2-1 | many | TRBD2 | TRBV5-1 | TGCGCCAGCAGCCCCCAGCGGGAAGAGCAGTTCTTC | CASSPQREEQFF
TRBJ1-2 | NA | NA | TRBV19 | TGTGCCAGTAAGCGTACGGGTAGTAACTATGGCTACACCTTC | CASKRTGSNYGYTF
TRBJ1-2 | many | NA | TRBV27 | TGTGCCAGCAGTCCGGGGAATGGCTACACCTTC | CASSPGNGYTF